The 21 T cell receptor beta chains below all came from one sample that was sequenced in a study of T cells after yellow fever vaccination (dated by TCRdb to the late 2010s). Libraries were prepared through 5' RACE. The sequencer was an Illumina HiSeq 2500. The raw public data were reprocessed by TCRdb itself: fastp quality trimming at Q25, MiXCR clonotype calling, in-frame beta chains only. Rows with a matching CDR3 protein are joined into one entry that keeps the most common DNA and genes. Present in this sample are about 50,000 distinct CDR3 sequences, 7.4% of which were seen just once. The ten biggest clones cover 28% of the sample. What this sample's treatment or condition label stands for: live attenuated yellow fever vaccine strain. The sample consisted of CD8+ T cells sorted from PBMCs, taken around 15 days after the first yellow fever vaccination. The receptors shown here come from a man aged 18 to 35 who received the YFV17D yellow fever vaccine.

This clonotype is medium-sized by share. The chain combines TRBV20-1 with TRBJ1-1, with D maybe TRBD1 (5 bases). The CDR3 runs to 13 residues. V lost 1 base, J lost 5 bases, and 11 bases lay in between. Germline V gene lookup returns CDR1 DFQATT and CDR2 SNEGSKA (reference sequence). CDR3: CSARGEGTTEAFF. Here the CDR3 DNA reads TGCAGTGCTAGAGGAGAGGGGACGACTGAAGCTTTCTTT.

The table lists this clonotype with many counts. The chain couples TRBV6-1 to TRBJ2-1; D is undetermined. The V end lost 6 bases, the J end lost 8 bases, and 8 bases lay between the germline ends. The CDR3 has 11 residues. Germline lookup yields CDR1 MNHNS and CDR2 SASEGT. In DNA, the CDR3 is TGTGCCAGCAGGAAGGGTGATGAGCAGTTCTTC. Translation: CASRKGDEQFF.

Many counts were recorded for this clonotype. The chain has TRBV29-1 and TRBJ2-5; 9 nucleotides align to TRBD2. With 1 base clipped from V and 5 bases from J, the junction kept 8 bases outside the gene matches. CDR1 SQVTM and CDR2 ANQGSEA come from the germline V gene. The CDR3 has 15 residues. The CDR3 DNA follows: TGCAGCGTTGAAGCTAGCGGGGACTCCCGGGAGACCCAGTACTTC. This encodes CSVEASGDSRETQYF.

The sample holds a few counts of this clonotype. The chain links TRBV7-6 to TRBJ2-7, with 10 positions matching TRBD2. V lost 1 base, J lost 3 bases, and 3 bases stayed unmatched. This CDR3 comprises 15 residues. Germline CDR1 SGHVS, CDR2 FNYEAQ. The CDR3 loop reads CASSLDSSGGYEQYF. As DNA, the CDR3 is TGTGCCAGCAGCTTAGATTCTAGCGGGGGCTACGAGCAGTACTTC.

As to this clonotype: Mismatch with germline at one junction end may stem from a read error. The chain recombines TRBV3-1 with TRBJ2-2; D may be TRBD2 (6 bases). Germline V CDR1 and CDR2: LGHDT, YNNKEL (reference sequence). CDR3 length: 18 residues. Here the CDR3 reads CASTQDVWTTLGTGELFF. The CDR3 nucleotides read TGTGCCAGCACCCAAGACGTATGGACTACCCTCGGGACCGGGGAGCTGTTTTTT.

The table lists this clonotype with many counts. V and J are TRBV5-1 and TRBJ1-1; D not resolved. The CDR3 runs 14 residues. Germline V gives CDR1 SGHRS, CDR2 YFSETQ. The V end lost 5 bases, the J end lost 3 bases, and 14 bases lay between the germline ends. The CDR3 loop is CASRWSPADTEAFF. The CDR3 nucleotides read TGCGCCAGCAGATGGTCTCCTGCGGACACTGAAGCTTTCTTT.

This rearrangement joins TRBV18 to TRBJ2-2; a possible D gene is TRBD1 (7 bases). Per germline, CDR1 KGHSH and CDR2 LQKENI. The V end was cut by 11 bases, the J end by 1 base, with 11 bases between. The CDR3 extends over 13 amino acids. The DNA for the CDR3 is TGTGCCGGGGGGACAGAGAACACCGGGGAGCTGTTTTTT. It yields the protein CAGGTENTGELFF.

This clonotype was picked up many times. This chain links TRBV6-2 or TRBV6-3 with TRBJ2-7; D tentatively reads TRBD1 or TRBD2 (5 bases each). Trimming stripped 2 bases from V and 5 bases from J, with 10 bases between. Germline lookup yields CDR1 MNHEY and CDR2 SVGEGT. CDR3 length: 13 residues. The CDR3 region is CASSYGGRNEQYF. Written as DNA, the CDR3 is TGTGCCAGCAGTTACGGGGGTAGGAACGAGCAGTACTTC.

This clonotype was recorded at least ten times. The chain employs TRBV4-3 and TRBJ2-7; 9 nucleotides match TRBD1. Trimming cost V 4 bases and J 4 bases; bases outside gene matches: 8. This CDR3 spans 15 amino acids. Looked up from germline, CDR1 is LGHNA and CDR2 is YSLEER. The CDR3 DNA is TGCGCCAGCAGCCCCGGGACAGGGAGGATGTACGAGCAGTACTTC. Protein product: CASSPGTGRMYEQYF.

The rearrangement uses TRBV5-1 and TRBJ2-5, with 12 bases matching TRBD2. The V gene end was trimmed by 0 bases and the J gene end by 5 bases; junction bases not matched to a gene: 2. This CDR3 contains 15 residues. CDR1 is SGHRS and CDR2 is YFSETQ in the germline V gene. CDR3 protein: CASSLGLAGAETQYF. The CDR3 DNA reads as TGCGCCAGCAGCTTGGGACTAGCGGGGGCCGAGACCCAGTACTTC.

This clonotype has a count of ten or more. The chain carries TRBV27 and TRBJ1-6; 9 positions match TRBD1. V trimming: 2 bases; J trimming: 6 bases; junction bases outside the gene matches: 5. This CDR3 has 16 residues. The germline CDR1 and CDR2 sequences are MNHEY and SMNVEV (reference sequence). CDR3 nucleotide sequence: TGTGCCAGCAGTTTAGGCGGACAGGGGTTTAATTCACCCCTCCACTTT. Its translation is CASSLGGQGFNSPLHF.

This clonotype was observed at least ten times. This chain connects TRBV4-1 to TRBJ2-7, with 8 bases aligning to TRBD2. This CDR3 spans 14 amino acids. The trim removed 5 bases at V and 5 bases at J, leaving 8 bases unmatched. Germline V gene sequence: CDR1 MGHRA, CDR2 YSYEKL. The CDR3 coding sequence is TGCGCCAGCAGCACTCGGGAGGGACTCCACGAGCAGTACTTC. It yields the protein CASSTREGLHEQYF.

This clonotype was detected ten times or more. The chain combines TRBV20-1 with TRBJ1-2; unclear D gene. The CDR3 covers 13 residues. Per germline, CDR1 DFQATT and CDR2 SNEGSKA (reference sequence). The germline V and J ends were trimmed by 3 bases and 0 bases, with 8 bases remaining between them. In nucleotides, the CDR3 is TGCAGTGCTAGGGGTTCGTCTAACTATGGCTACACCTTC. Encoded protein: CSARGSSNYGYTF.

In this sample, this clonotype turned up many times. The chain is built from TRBV9 and TRBJ2-1; perhaps D is TRBD1 or TRBD2 (6 bases each). This CDR3 contains 15 residues. V was pared by 1 base and J by 2 bases, with 10 bases between. CDR1 and CDR2 (germline): SGDLS, YYNGEE. The DNA for the CDR3 is TGTGCCAGCAGCGTACAGGGGACTCCCTACAATGAGCAGTTCTTC. Amino acids: CASSVQGTPYNEQFF.

The chain recombines TRBV12-3 or TRBV12-4 with TRBJ1-1; 7 bases line up with TRBD1. J lost 5 bases, V lost 6 bases, and 9 bases had no gene match. The CDR3 runs 14 residues. The CDR3 DNA sequence: TGTGCCAGCAGACCACAGGGGAGCGGGACTGAAGCTTTCTTT. Its translation is CASRPQGSGTEAFF.

This clonotype was seen ten or more times. The chain carries TRBV7-6 and TRBJ2-5; D is possibly TRBD1 (6 bases). CDR1 and CDR2 from the germline V gene are SGHVS and FNYEAQ. The CDR3 spans 15 residues. V lost 4 bases to trimming and J lost 0 bases, with 12 bases between them. The CDR3 DNA is TGTGCCAGCAGCTGGAGGACAGAGTACCAAGAGACCCAGTACTTC. It codes for CASSWRTEYQETQYF.

This clonotype was counted at least ten times. This rearrangement joins TRBV28 to TRBJ2-6; perhaps TRBD2 as D (6 bases). The CDR3 is made up of 18 amino acids. Trimming pared 5 bases from V and 2 bases from J, leaving 19 bases between. The germline gives CDR1 MDHEN, CDR2 SYDVKM. CDR3 region: CASSGHSSRRAGANVLTF. CDR3 DNA sequence: TGTGCCAGCAGTGGCCACAGCTCCCGGAGGGCTGGGGCCAACGTCCTGACTTTC.

The chain joins TRBV5-4 to TRBJ1-5; no firm D call. V shed 1 base and J shed 6 bases, with 11 bases lying between them. The CDR3 sequence is 14 residues long. Germline values: CDR1 SGHNT, CDR2 YYREEE (reference sequence). The CDR3 region has the DNA TGTGCCAGCAGCTTGAGCCGCGTTTGTCAGCCCCAGCATTTT. It yields the protein CASSLSRVCQPQHF.

This clonotype was detected ten times or more. The chain carries TRBV7-9 and TRBJ2-5; D could derive from TRBD1 or TRBD2 (5 bases each). Trimming stripped 5 bases from V and 1 base from J, with 14 bases between. Germline CDR1 is SEHNR and CDR2 is FQNEAQ (reference sequence). The CDR3 runs 15 residues. The CDR3 sequence is CASSEPRDLQETQYF. The DNA for the CDR3 is TGTGCCAGCAGCGAACCACGGGACCTCCAAGAGACCCAGTACTTC.

This clonotype appeared many times. This chain connects TRBV4-3 to TRBJ2-3, with D possibly being TRBD2 (7 bases). V shed 0 bases and J shed 6 bases, with 10 bases lying between them. The CDR3 covers 14 residues. Germline values: CDR1 LGHNA, CDR2 YSLEER. This CDR3 is CASSQDRGADTQYF. The DNA for the CDR3 is TGCGCCAGCAGCCAAGATCGGGGGGCCGATACGCAGTATTTT.

Ten or more counts support this clonotype. V gene TRBV4-2 combines with J gene TRBJ1-1; D gene uncertain. From germline, CDR1 is LGHNA and CDR2 YNFKEQ. Trimming took 1 base from V and 0 from J, leaving 3 bases between them. The length of the CDR3 is 13 residues. The CDR3 protein is CASSQAVNTEAFF. The CDR3 coding sequence is TGTGCCAGCAGCCAAGCCGTGAACACTGAAGCTTTCTTT.